The 9 T cell receptor beta chains below all came from one sample that was sequenced in a study of T cells in Graves' hyperthyroidism and ophthalmopathy. Amplification yielded TCR beta CDR3 regions, with RNA transcripts as the source. During a first-round RT-PCR of the TCR CDR3, the HTBI primer set was used. TCRdb reprocessed the multiplex PCR reads via MiXCR and lists one record per CDR3 protein. Here the sample spans approximately 350,000 distinct CDR3 sequences, roughly 15% being singletons. Sample: blood. The origin of the receptors is a woman aged 60-70 years with Graves' ophthalmopathy.

The V and J genes are TRBV9 and TRBJ2-1, with D possibly called TRBD1 or TRBD2 (7 bases each). The germline V gene has CDR1 SGDLS and CDR2 YYNGEE. The CDR3 consists of 19 residues. V was trimmed by 3 bases and J by 1 base, leaving 23 bases between them. Here the CDR3 reads CASSATAGQPLGSYNEQFF. The CDR3 DNA is TGTGCCAGCAGCGCCACAGCGGGACAGCCCCTGGGGTCCTACAATGAGCAGTTCTTC.

At least ten counts were recorded for this clonotype. The chain employs TRBV11-2 and TRBJ2-7; tentative D call: TRBD2 (5 bases). The V gene's germline CDR1 is SGHAT and CDR2 FQNNGV. Between the trimmed V and J ends, which lost 4 bases and 5 bases, there was a span of 15 bases. CDR3 size: 14 residues. The CDR3 DNA is TGTGCCAGCAGCTACACTAGAGCGGCCAACGAGCAGTACTTC. This encodes CASSYTRAANEQYF.

This clonotype was recorded many times. The chain is built from TRBV11-2 and TRBJ2-1; tentative D call: TRBD2 (5 bases). The CDR3 sequence is 15 residues long. Trimming took 0 bases from V and 6 from J, leaving 12 bases between them. Germline CDR1 and CDR2: SGHAT and FQNNGV. CDR3 region: CASSLDLAVGNEQFF. The CDR3 DNA reads TGTGCCAGCAGCTTAGATCTAGCAGTGGGCAATGAGCAGTTCTTC.

This clonotype was counted only a few times. The genes are TRBV5-1 and TRBJ2-3, with D unresolved. This CDR3 has 15 residues. V was clipped by 0 bases and J by 2 bases, with 10 bases between them. Germline V CDR1 and CDR2: SGHRS, YFSETQ. Here the CDR3 reads CASSLEVGHTDTQYF. CDR3 bases: TGCGCCAGCAGCTTGGAGGTGGGTCACACAGATACGCAGTATTTT.

This clonotype was recorded at least ten times. V and J are TRBV11-2 and TRBJ2-2; no firm D call. V was trimmed by 5 bases and J by 4 bases, leaving 14 bases between them. Germline V gene sequence: CDR1 SGHAT, CDR2 FQNNGV. The CDR3 is 15 residues long. CDR3 amino acids: CASSPIRAFTGELFF. In DNA, the CDR3 is TGTGCCAGCAGCCCGATAAGAGCTTTCACCGGGGAGCTGTTTTTT.

This clonotype was found many times. The V and J genes are TRBV28 and TRBJ2-5; possibly TRBD2 for D (6 bases). The germline V gene encodes CDR1 MDHEN and CDR2 SYDVKM. The CDR3 contains 13 residues. V lost 6 bases, J lost 4 bases, and 12 bases lay in between. The CDR3 DNA follows: TGTGCCAGCAGCGCGGGGATTCGAGAGACCCAGTACTTC. Protein sequence: CASSAGIRETQYF. The variable domain in full, completed from reference TRBV28 and TRBJ2-5, reads DVKVTQSSRYLVKRTGEKVFLECVQDMDHENMFWYRQDPGLGLRLIYFSYDVKMKEKGDIPEGYSVSREKKERFSLILESASTNQTSMYLCASSAGIRETQYFGPGTRLLVL.

The table lists this clonotype with a few counts. This chain joins TRBV3-1 and TRBJ2-1; 14 nucleotides match TRBD2. The trim removed 5 bases at V and 8 bases at J, leaving 5 bases unmatched. Germline lookup yields CDR1 LGHDT and CDR2 YNNKEL (reference sequence). CDR3 length: 15 amino acids. The CDR3 sequence: CASSKRLAGGHEQFF. The CDR3 DNA is TGTGCCAGCAGCAAAAGACTAGCGGGAGGGCATGAGCAGTTCTTC.

The V gene is TRBV9, the J gene TRBJ2-5; TRBD2 matches 8 bases. The CDR3 is 16 residues long. J was trimmed by 4 bases and V by 0 bases; bases with no gene match: 8. Per the germline V gene, CDR1 is SGDLS and CDR2 is YYNGEE. The CDR3 DNA sequence: TGTGCCAGCAGCGTAGAGGGGACGGGAGGGGCAGAGACCCAGTACTTC. Translating gives CASSVEGTGGAETQYF.

This clonotype came up once. The chain links TRBV5-1 to TRBJ2-3, with 7 bases fitting TRBD2. This CDR3 comprises 14 residues. V lost 3 bases to trimming and J lost 5 bases; unmatched junction nucleotides: 6. CDR1 and CDR2 from the germline V gene are SGHRS and YFSETQ. The CDR3: CASSSSAGVDTQYF. The CDR3 coding sequence is TGCGCCAGCAGCTCATCGGCGGGAGTAGATACGCAGTATTTT.